Following are 9 T cell receptor beta chains from one sample sequenced in a study of T cell responses to AZD1222 COVID-19 vaccine. The protocol was immunoSEQ multiplex PCR, while the TCRdb copy is restricted to in-frame clones and leaves out a portion. The sample has about 130,000 clones, about nine tenths seen once. Sequenced material: peripheral blood, taken on day 0 of AZD1222 vaccination. These receptors were collected from an adult in good health.

The rearrangement joins TRBV6-5 to TRBJ2-1; a possible D gene is TRBD2 (6 bases). The CDR3 length is 13 residues. Germline loops: CDR1 MNHEY, CDR2 SVGAGI. Trimming stripped 2 bases from V and 8 bases from J, with 10 bases between. The CDR3, as DNA: TGTGCCAGCAGTTACAGTTGGGGGGATGAGCAGTTCTTC. Its translation is CASSYSWGDEQFF.

This chain connects TRBV30 to TRBJ2-7; D might be TRBD1 (6 bases). The CDR3 sequence is 16 residues long. Trimming shortened V by 2 bases and J by 1 base, and 18 bases separated the two germline ends. Germline assignment: CDR1 GTSNPN and CDR2 SVGIG (reference sequence). The CDR3 sequence is CAWSFSGTPRSYEQYF. The DNA of the CDR3 is TGTGCCTGGAGTTTCTCCGGGACACCCCGATCCTACGAGCAGTACTTC.

The chain joins TRBV7-2 to TRBJ2-2; a weak D match, TRBD1 (6 bases). Trimming cost V 0 bases and J 7 bases, with 12 bases left between them. The germline CDR1 and CDR2 sequences are SGHTA and FQGNSA. The CDR3 runs to 15 residues. The CDR3 region has the DNA TGTGCCAGCAGCTTAGCGCTGGGACAAAACGGGGAGCTGTTTTTT. Translating it yields CASSLALGQNGELFF.

This rearrangement joins TRBV20-1 to TRBJ1-1; 7 bases match TRBD1. The CDR3 sequence is 14 residues long. The trim removed 3 bases at V and 1 base at J, leaving 5 bases unmatched. CDR1 and CDR2 from the germline V gene are DFQATT and SNEGSKA (reference sequence). CDR3 sequence: CSASPDRRNTEAFF. CDR3 coding DNA: TGCAGTGCTAGTCCGGACAGGAGGAACACTGAAGCTTTCTTT.

The J gene is TRBJ2-1, the V gene TRBV2, with 9 bases aligning to TRBD2. The junction had 10 bases not matched to a gene; V was cut back by 7 bases and J by 9 bases. Germline CDR1 is SNHLY and CDR2 is FYNNEI. The CDR3 totals 14 residues. CDR3 bases: TGTGCCAGCACCCCGGGACTAGCACTCGGTGAGCAGTTCTTC. Encoded protein: CASTPGLALGEQFF.

J is TRBJ1-3 and V is TRBV9; D gene uncertain. This CDR3 comprises 16 residues. From germline, CDR1 is SGDLS and CDR2 YYNGEE. V was pared by 0 bases and J by 3 bases, with 13 bases between. CDR3 in amino acids: CASSVVMGSYGNTIYF. The CDR3 DNA reads TGTGCCAGCAGCGTAGTTATGGGTAGTTATGGAAACACCATATATTTT.

About this clone itself: Different DNA sequences within this sample yield the same CDR3. The chain employs TRBV4-2 and TRBJ2-7; the match to TRBD1 covers 7 bases. Germline V gene data show CDR1 as LGHNA and CDR2 as YNFKEQ. The CDR3 runs to 15 residues. V shed 1 base and J 0 bases; nucleotides not matched to a gene: 3. CDR3 in DNA: TGTGCCAGCAGCCAAGGACAGGGTAGCTCCTACGAGCAGTACTTC. It translates to CASSQGQGSSYEQYF.

This clone was seen only a few times. The chain has TRBV7-8 and TRBJ2-3, with D perhaps matching TRBD2 (5 bases). Germline lookup yields CDR1 SGHVS and CDR2 FQNEAQ. This CDR3 region has 15 residues. The V and J ends lost 5 bases and 0 bases respectively, with 12 bases between them. The DNA for the CDR3 is TGTGCCAGCAGCCTCCGGAGGCTAAGCACAGATACGCAGTATTTT. It specifies CASSLRRLSTDTQYF.

The rearrangement links TRBV5-1 to TRBJ2-1, with 8 bases lining up with TRBD2. The length of the CDR3 is 15 residues. J lost 7 bases, V lost 0 bases, and 6 bases had no gene match. CDR1 SGHRS and CDR2 YFSETQ come from the germline V gene. For the CDR3, the DNA is TGCGCCAGCAGCTTGGTAGCGGGGTTCCGGAATGAGCAGTTCTTC. It translates to CASSLVAGFRNEQFF. Full variable domain (outside the CDR3, taken from reference TRBV5-1 and TRBJ2-1): KAGVTQTPRYLIKTRGQQVTLSCSPISGHRSVSWYQQTPGQGLQFLFEYFSETQRNKGNFPGRFSGRQFSNSRSEMNVSTLELGDSALYLCASSLVAGFRNEQFFGPGTRLTVL.